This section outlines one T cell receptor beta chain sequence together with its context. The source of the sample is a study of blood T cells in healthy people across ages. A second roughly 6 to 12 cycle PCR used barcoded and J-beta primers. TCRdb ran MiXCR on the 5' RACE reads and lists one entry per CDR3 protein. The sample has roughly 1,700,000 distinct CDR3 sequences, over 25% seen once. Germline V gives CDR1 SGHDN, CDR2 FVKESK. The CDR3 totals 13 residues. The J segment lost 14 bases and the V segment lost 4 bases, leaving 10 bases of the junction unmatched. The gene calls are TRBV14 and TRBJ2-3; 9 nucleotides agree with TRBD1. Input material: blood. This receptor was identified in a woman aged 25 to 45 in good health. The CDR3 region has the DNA TGTGCCAGCAGCCTAGTCCGAGGGACAGGGACGTATTTT. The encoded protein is CASSLVRGTGTYF.